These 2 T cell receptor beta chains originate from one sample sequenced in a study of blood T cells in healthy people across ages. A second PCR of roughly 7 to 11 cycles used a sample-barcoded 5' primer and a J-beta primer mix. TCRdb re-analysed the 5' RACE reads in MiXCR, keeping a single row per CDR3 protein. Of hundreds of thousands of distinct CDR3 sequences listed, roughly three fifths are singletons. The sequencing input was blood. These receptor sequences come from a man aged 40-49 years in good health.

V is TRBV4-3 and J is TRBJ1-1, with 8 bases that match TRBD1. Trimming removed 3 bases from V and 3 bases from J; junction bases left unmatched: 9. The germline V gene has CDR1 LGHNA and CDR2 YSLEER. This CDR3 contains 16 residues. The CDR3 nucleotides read TGCGCCAGCAGCCACGCCTTGACAGGGGTCGACACTGAAGCTTTCTTT. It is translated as CASSHALTGVDTEAFF.

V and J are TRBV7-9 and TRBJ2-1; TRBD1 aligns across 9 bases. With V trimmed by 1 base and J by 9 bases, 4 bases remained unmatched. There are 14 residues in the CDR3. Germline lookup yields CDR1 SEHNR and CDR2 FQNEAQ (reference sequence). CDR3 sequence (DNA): TGTGCCAGCAGCTTAGGGACAGGGGAGGGTGAGCAGTTCTTC. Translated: CASSLGTGEGEQFF.